The 27 T cell receptor beta chains given below trace back to one sample, sequenced in a study of blood T cell repertoires in COVID-19. Sequencing used immunoSEQ multiplex PCR; TCRdb keeps in-frame clones, though not all of them. In the table there are under 300,000 clones, approximately 91% of which are singletons. The sequencing input was peripheral blood. These TCRs come from a woman between 40 and 55 years old who had recovered from COVID-19.

The chain joins TRBV11-2 to TRBJ1-2, with TRBD1 matching over 10 bases. The CDR3 is 15 residues long. V gave up 4 bases and J gave up 8 bases; unmatched junction bases: 10. Germline CDR1 reads SGHAT; CDR2 reads FQNNGV. The CDR3 reads CASSSKGQGSRGYTF. For the CDR3, the DNA is TGTGCCAGCAGCTCAAAGGGACAGGGGTCGCGCGGCTACACCTTC.

This clone has a single count. The gene calls are TRBV4-2 and TRBJ2-4; 15 nucleotides agree with TRBD2. Germline-derived CDR1 and CDR2 are LGHNA and YNFKEQ. Germline trimming cut 0 bases from V and 0 bases from J; bases unmatched to any gene: 12. The CDR3 is 22 amino acids. CDR3 residues: CASSQDNWGTSGGNIAKNIQYF. In nucleotides, the CDR3 is TGTGCCAGCAGCCAAGATAACTGGGGGACTAGCGGGGGGAACATAGCCAAAAACATTCAGTACTTC.

The CDR3 region is CASSHTGTGGTEAFF. The CDR3 coding sequence is TGTGCCAGTAGCCATACCGGGACAGGGGGCACTGAAGCTTTCTTT. The gene calls are TRBV19 and TRBJ1-1; 11 positions match TRBD1. Germline loops: CDR1 LNHDA, CDR2 SQIVND (reference sequence). V gave up 6 bases and J gave up 4 bases; unmatched junction bases: 7. This CDR3 is built from 15 residues.

This rearrangement joins TRBV10-3 to TRBJ2-3, with 10 bases aligning to TRBD2. CDR3 length: 16 residues. Per germline, CDR1 ENHRY and CDR2 SYGVKD. V was clipped by 4 bases and J by 2 bases; unmatched bases: 6. The CDR3 sequence is CAISAWTSGDTDTQYF. CDR3 DNA: TGTGCCATCAGTGCCTGGACTAGCGGAGACACAGATACGCAGTATTTT.

The CDR3 protein is CASSQLAGPAYEQYF. CDR3 coding DNA: TGTGCCAGCAGTCAGCTAGCGGGACCTGCCTACGAGCAGTACTTC. The chain combines TRBV6-5 with TRBJ2-7; 9 nucleotides align to TRBD2. The CDR3 totals 15 residues. Germline trimming cut 5 bases from V and 2 bases from J; bases unmatched to any gene: 7. CDR1 and CDR2 from the germline V gene are MNHEY and SVGAGI.

The rearrangement links TRBV18 to TRBJ2-5; the match to TRBD2 covers 8 bases. CDR1 KGHSH and CDR2 LQKENI come from the germline V gene. The CDR3 consists of 15 residues. Trimming cost V 0 bases and J 7 bases; bases outside gene matches: 7. This chain's CDR3 is CASSPPSGESRTQYF. The CDR3 region has the DNA TGTGCCAGCTCACCACCTAGCGGGGAGTCTCGGACCCAGTACTTC. Based on the CDR3 plus reference TRBV18 and TRBJ2-5, the full variable domain is NAGVMQNPRHLVRRRGQEARLRCSPMKGHSHVYWYRQLPEEGLKFMVYLQKENIIDESGMPKERFSAEFPKEGPSILRIQQVVRGDSAAYFCASSPPSGESRTQYFGPGTRLLVL.

The genes are TRBV19 and TRBJ2-5; tentatively, D is TRBD2 (6 bases). V was cut by 3 bases and J by 1 base, with 15 bases left in between. Germline V gene sequence: CDR1 LNHDA, CDR2 SQIVND (reference sequence). CDR3 length equals 16 residues. The CDR3: CASSIRVGSGQETQYF. In DNA, the CDR3 is TGTGCCAGTAGTATCCGAGTCGGTAGCGGCCAAGAGACCCAGTACTTC.

This chain joins TRBV6-2 or TRBV6-3 and TRBJ2-5; D remains ambiguous. CDR1 and CDR2 from the germline V gene are MNHEY and SVGEGT. Trimming took 2 bases from V and 0 from J, leaving 16 bases between them. The CDR3 sequence is 17 residues long. The CDR3 spells CASSYPNLDWDQETQYF. The CDR3 region has the DNA TGTGCCAGCAGTTACCCGAATCTCGACTGGGACCAAGAGACCCAGTACTTC.

V is TRBV2 and J is TRBJ2-7, with D unresolved. The CDR3 is 14 amino acids. Germline V CDR1 and CDR2: SNHLY, FYNNEI. V gave up 3 bases and J gave up 2 bases, with 11 bases separating them. Here the CDR3 DNA reads TGTGCCAGCAGTGATCAGTACACAGCCTACGAGCAGTACTTC. It codes for CASSDQYTAYEQYF.

The chain carries TRBV28 and TRBJ2-5, with TRBD1 matching 9 bases. The CDR3 loop spans 14 amino acids. With 7 bases clipped from V and 4 bases from J, the junction kept 7 bases outside the gene matches. Germline V gene sequence: CDR1 MDHEN, CDR2 SYDVKM. The DNA for the CDR3 is TGTGCCAGCACCACAGGGGGCGTGGGAGAGACCCAGTACTTC. Its protein product is CASTTGGVGETQYF.

In its sample, this clone was seen once. This sequence joins TRBV28 and TRBJ1-5; no definite D call. This CDR3 is built from 12 residues. The germline CDR1 and CDR2 sequences are MDHEN and SYDVKM. Trimming left V 2 bases short and J 8 bases short, with 7 bases between. CDR3 amino acids: CASSLLPEPQHF. CDR3 nucleotide sequence: TGTGCCAGCAGTTTACTACCTGAGCCCCAGCATTTT.

This chain joins TRBV28 and TRBJ1-5; maybe TRBD1 (5 bases). Germline values: CDR1 MDHEN, CDR2 SYDVKM. CDR3 length: 13 residues. The CDR3 sequence is CAWGEIYNQPQHF. CDR3 in DNA: TGTGCATGGGGGGAGATATACAATCAGCCCCAGCATTTT.

The rearrangement uses TRBV2 and TRBJ2-7; 7 bases are shared with TRBD2. Germline V gene data show CDR1 as SNHLY and CDR2 as FYNNEI. The CDR3 has 13 amino acids. V gave up 6 bases and J gave up 7 bases; unmatched junction bases: 9. The CDR3 DNA sequence: TGTGCCAGCAGACGGTCGGGAGCGGGGGAGCAGTACTTC. Protein sequence: CASRRSGAGEQYF.

This chain links TRBV6-6 with TRBJ2-1; D ambiguous. With 4 bases removed from V and 7 bases from J, the gap between germline ends came to 5 bases. The germline gives CDR1 MNHNY, CDR2 SVGAGI (reference sequence). CDR3 length: 11 residues. DNA for the CDR3: TGTGCCAGCAGTTCCCTTAATGAGCAGTTCTTC. Protein: CASSSLNEQFF.

On this clone: Other DNA sequences of this sample code for an identical CDR3. The chain employs TRBV5-1 and TRBJ2-2; tentatively, D is TRBD2 (6 bases). CDR1 is SGHRS and CDR2 is YFSETQ in the germline V gene. The CDR3 loop spans 15 amino acids. Between the trimmed V and J ends, which lost 0 bases and 5 bases, there was a span of 11 bases. CDR3 in amino acids: CASSLGAGGTGELFF. The CDR3 DNA reads as TGCGCCAGCAGCTTGGGCGCTGGGGGGACCGGGGAGCTGTTTTTT.

A remark on this clone: This CDR3 is also generated by other DNA sequences in the sample. The V gene is TRBV3-1 (or the pseudogene TRBV3-2), the J gene TRBJ1-5; weak D call: TRBD1 (6 bases). The germline CDR1 and CDR2 sequences are LGHDT and YNNKEL (reference sequence). Trimming removed 1 base from V and 7 bases from J, with 14 bases in between. The length of the CDR3 is 15 residues. CDR3 DNA: TGTGCCAGCAGCCAAGCGGCAGGGGCGGGCCAGCCCCAGCATTTT. Amino acid sequence: CASSQAAGAGQPQHF.

The chain employs TRBV7-2 and TRBJ2-7; D is unclear. There are 12 residues in the CDR3. Trimming removed 5 bases from V and 13 bases from J, with 18 bases in between. CDR1 is SGHTA, CDR2 FQGNSA, per germline. Written as DNA, the CDR3 is TGTGCCAGCAGCCAAGACCGGGTCCGTGAATACTTC. Translated: CASSQDRVREYF. The whole variable domain, remainder taken from reference TRBV7-2 and TRBJ2-7, is GAGVSQSPSNKVTEKGKDVELRCDPISGHTALYWYRQSLGQGLEFLIYFQGNSAPDKSGLPSDRFSAERTGGSVSTLTIQRTQQEDSAVYLCASSQDRVREYFGPGTRLTVT.

V and J are TRBV6-6 and TRBJ2-2; D gene uncertain. The V gene lost 0 bases and the J gene lost 5 bases, with 13 bases spanning the gap. CDR1 and CDR2 (germline): MNHNY, SVGAGI (reference sequence). The CDR3 is 16 residues long. For the CDR3, the DNA is TGTGCCAGCAGTTACTCGAGGTTTGATGGTACCGGGGAGCTGTTTTTT. This gives the protein CASSYSRFDGTGELFF.

V and J are TRBV11-2 and TRBJ2-7; 7 positions match TRBD2. This CDR3 spans 14 amino acids. J was trimmed by 3 bases and V by 4 bases; bases with no gene match: 6. Germline CDR1 reads SGHAT; CDR2 reads FQNNGV. CDR3 coding DNA: TGTGCCAGCAGCTCAACCCGGACTAGCTACGAGCAGTACTTC. Translating gives CASSSTRTSYEQYF. Using reference TRBV11-2 and TRBJ2-7 for the parts outside the CDR3, the full variable domain is EAGVAQSPRYKIIEKRQSVAFWCNPISGHATLYWYQQILGQGPKLLIQFQNNGVVDDSQLPKDRFSAERLKGVDSTLKIQPAKLEDSAVYLCASSSTRTSYEQYFGPGTRLTVT.

V and J are TRBV7-9 and TRBJ2-5, with 14 positions matching TRBD2. Germline V gene lookup returns CDR1 SEHNR and CDR2 FQNEAQ (reference sequence). CDR3 length: 18 residues. V dropped 4 bases and J dropped 1; count of bases not matched to a gene: 8. The CDR3: CASSSAAGTSGGQETQYF. The CDR3 DNA reads as TGTGCCAGCAGCTCCGCAGCGGGGACTAGCGGGGGCCAAGAGACCCAGTACTTC.

The chain recombines TRBV5-1 with TRBJ1-5; TRBD1 matches 9 bases. Germline V gene sequence: CDR1 SGHRS, CDR2 YFSETQ. This CDR3 region has 15 residues. V lost 4 bases, J lost 9 bases, and 11 bases stayed unmatched. CDR3 DNA sequence: TGCGCCAGCAGCCCCACAGGGGGCGTTCTAAGGCCCCAGCATTTT. Translating gives CASSPTGGVLRPQHF.

This clone was found once. CDR3 nucleotide sequence: TGTGCCAGCTCACCTGCTGGCGGCCTCCTCTACGAGCAGTACTTC. Amino acids: CASSPAGGLLYEQYF. The chain joins TRBV18 to TRBJ2-7; D remains ambiguous. CDR3 length equals 15 residues. CDR1 KGHSH and CDR2 LQKENI come from the germline V gene. V was shortened by 3 bases and J by 3 bases, with 15 bases between the two germline ends.

The chain combines TRBV20-1 with TRBJ2-1; 10 nucleotides align to TRBD2. Germline values: CDR1 DFQATT, CDR2 SNEGSKA (reference sequence). The ends lost 6 bases at V and 7 bases at J; junction bases unmatched: 9. The CDR3 runs to 14 residues. The CDR3 DNA reads as TGCAGTGCCAGTGGCCTAGCGGGAGTTAATGAGCAGTTCTTC. Translated, it gives CSASGLAGVNEQFF.

This rearrangement joins TRBV4-2 to TRBJ1-5, with 7 bases that match TRBD1. CDR1 and CDR2 from the germline V gene are LGHNA and YNFKEQ. Germline trimming cut 0 bases from V and 13 bases from J; bases unmatched to any gene: 15. The CDR3 spans 16 residues. The CDR3 sequence is CASSQDRGGEGAAQHF. Here the CDR3 DNA reads TGTGCCAGCAGCCAAGATAGAGGGGGAGAGGGGGCCGCGCAGCATTTT.

The chain joins TRBV7-6 to TRBJ2-5, with a weak D call TRBD1 (5 bases). Deletions cut 5 bases from V and 5 bases from J, with 9 bases between. CDR3 size: 12 residues. CDR1 and CDR2 from the germline V gene are SGHVS and FNYEAQ. The CDR3 reads CASSQSGETQYF. The CDR3, as DNA: TGTGCCAGCAGCCAATCAGGGGAGACCCAGTACTTC.

The V gene is TRBV6-5, the J gene TRBJ2-2; the D gene is possibly TRBD1 (6 bases). The CDR3 is 16 amino acids. The germline V gene has CDR1 MNHEY and CDR2 SVGAGI. V was pared by 0 bases and J by 5 bases, with 13 bases between. The CDR3 nucleotides read TGTGCCAGCAGTTACTCCGCAGGGGAGAGGACCGGGGAGCTGTTTTTT. Protein sequence: CASSYSAGERTGELFF.

The gene calls are TRBV5-4 and TRBJ2-1, with D possibly matching TRBD2 (5 bases). The germline gives CDR1 SGHNT, CDR2 YYREEE (reference sequence). The CDR3 covers 15 residues. The ends were cut back, 1 base at V and 0 bases at J, with 8 bases in the middle. The CDR3 nucleotides are TGTGCCAGCAGCTTGCGACTATCCTCCTACAATGAGCAGTTCTTC. As protein: CASSLRLSSYNEQFF.